These 21 T cell receptor beta chains were all obtained from the same sample, sequenced in a study of neoadjuvant anti-PD-1 for oral cavity cancer. TCRdb's copy holds only in-frame clones and misses some; the assay was immunoSEQ multiplex PCR. The sample shows several thousand clones, 60% of them seen only once. This specimen was tumor tissue, taken before nivolumab (anti-PD-1) treatment. Receptor source: a person between 35 and 79 years old with oral cavity squamous cell carcinoma.

This clone appeared once. The genes are TRBV27 and TRBJ1-1, with 9 bases matching TRBD1. Germline CDR1 reads MNHEY; CDR2 reads SMNVEV (reference sequence). Germline trimming cut 6 bases from V and 4 bases from J; bases unmatched to any gene: 6. The CDR3 length is 14 residues. CDR3 nucleotide sequence: TGTGCCAGCAGCGGGACAGGGTGGGGCACTGAAGCTTTCTTT. It yields the protein CASSGTGWGTEAFF.

This clone showed up just a few times. The DNA for the CDR3 is TGTGCCAGCAGTGGCCTAGGACAGGGGACCTACGAGCAGTACTTC. As protein: CASSGLGQGTYEQYF. The chain recombines TRBV6-1 with TRBJ2-7; 9 nucleotides line up with TRBD1. Losses at the gene ends were 4 bases for V and 2 bases for J; bases not matched to a gene: 6. CDR3 length: 15 amino acids. The V gene's germline CDR1 is MNHNS and CDR2 SASEGT.

The chain uses TRBV9 and TRBJ2-3; 11 positions match TRBD1. The CDR3 totals 17 residues. CDR1 and CDR2 (germline): SGDLS, YYNGEE. V dropped 3 bases and J dropped 1; count of bases not matched to a gene: 7. The CDR3 protein is CASSGWTGGVGTDTQYF. The CDR3 nucleotides are TGTGCCAGCAGCGGTTGGACAGGGGGCGTGGGCACAGATACGCAGTATTTT.

V is TRBV19 and J is TRBJ2-6; 10 nucleotides align to TRBD2. CDR1 LNHDA and CDR2 SQIVND come from the germline V gene (reference sequence). The trim removed 6 bases at V and 0 bases at J, leaving 8 bases unmatched. This CDR3 contains 18 residues. CDR3 residues: CASRHRLAGYSGANVLTF. The CDR3 region has the DNA TGTGCCAGTAGACACAGACTAGCGGGCTACTCTGGGGCCAACGTCCTGACTTTC.

This clone has a handful of counts. The rearrangement links TRBV27 to TRBJ2-1; 12 nucleotides align to TRBD2. The germline CDR1 and CDR2 sequences are MNHEY and SMNVEV (reference sequence). The trim removed 6 bases at V and 8 bases at J, leaving 2 bases unmatched. There are 13 residues in the CDR3. CDR3 amino acids: CASRLAGGDEQFF. The DNA of the CDR3 is TGTGCCAGCAGGCTAGCGGGAGGGGATGAGCAGTTCTTC.

V gene TRBV19 combines with J gene TRBJ1-1; 8 bases match TRBD1. The CDR3 contains 14 residues. J lost 6 bases, V lost 6 bases, and 9 bases had no gene match. CDR1 is LNHDA and CDR2 is SQIVND in the germline V gene (reference sequence). The CDR3 protein is CASSPGQGQAEAFF. In DNA, the CDR3 is TGTGCCAGTAGCCCCGGACAGGGCCAAGCTGAAGCTTTCTTT.

This clone turned up a few times. This CDR3 is CASTEEWTGGVRQYF. CDR3 nucleotide sequence: TGTGCCAGCACCGAGGAATGGACAGGGGGGGTGCGGCAGTACTTC. The chain is built from TRBV6-1 and TRBJ2-7, with 10 bases that match TRBD1. CDR3 length: 15 residues. Germline V gene sequence: CDR1 MNHNS, CDR2 SASEGT. Trimming took 7 bases from V and 9 from J; bases not matched to a gene: 15.

This chain links TRBV5-1 with TRBJ2-2, with 7 bases lining up with TRBD1. Trimming removed 7 bases from V and 4 bases from J; junction bases left unmatched: 10. This CDR3 region has 15 residues. Germline CDR1 and CDR2: SGHRS and YFSETQ. CDR3 amino acids: CASHYRGGGTGELFF. CDR3 nucleotides: TGCGCCAGCCATTACAGGGGTGGCGGCACCGGGGAGCTGTTTTTT.

J is TRBJ2-7 and V is TRBV27; D is undetermined. The CDR3 length is 14 residues. V lost 2 bases to trimming and J lost 0 bases, with 8 bases between them. The germline V gene has CDR1 MNHEY and CDR2 SMNVEV (reference sequence). CDR3 DNA sequence: TGTGCCAGCAGTTTAGTACCCAACTCCTACGAGCAGTACTTC. It is translated as CASSLVPNSYEQYF.

This clone was counted only a few times. V gene TRBV9 combines with J gene TRBJ1-6; D ambiguous. The CDR3 has 15 residues. Trimming cost V 0 bases and J 9 bases, with 13 bases left between them. From germline, CDR1 is SGDLS and CDR2 YYNGEE. The DNA for the CDR3 is TGTGCCAGCAGCGTAGAGAGTCGGACTTTTTCACCCCTCCACTTT. Translated, it gives CASSVESRTFSPLHF.

V and J are TRBV5-4 and TRBJ2-1, with D maybe TRBD2 (6 bases). Trimming left V 2 bases short and J 9 bases short, with 9 bases between. Germline CDR1 is SGHNT and CDR2 is YYREEE (reference sequence). This CDR3 comprises 12 residues. CDR3 protein: CASSLGGAEQFF. CDR3 in DNA: TGTGCCAGCAGCTTAGGAGGGGCTGAGCAGTTCTTC.

The V and J genes are TRBV29-1 and TRBJ1-4; D perhaps matches TRBD1 (5 bases). Germline CDR1 reads SQVTM; CDR2 reads ANQGSEA. The CDR3 spans 14 residues. V lost 4 bases to trimming and J lost 7 bases, with 16 bases between them. The CDR3 here is CSVAPGGGGEKLFF. As DNA, the CDR3 is TGCAGCGTTGCTCCGGGGGGAGGAGGTGAAAAACTGTTTTTT.

The J gene is TRBJ1-6, the V gene TRBV5-5, with 9 positions matching TRBD1. CDR3 length: 13 amino acids. With V trimmed by 4 bases and J by 13 bases, 6 bases remained unmatched. Germline CDR1 is SGHKS and CDR2 is YYEKEE (reference sequence). The CDR3 loop reads CASSTRDREPLHF. In DNA form, the CDR3 reads TGTGCCAGCAGCACCCGGGACAGGGAGCCCCTCCACTTT.

The CDR3 region has the DNA TGTGCCAGCAGCCAAGAGCTAGCGGGCCCCTCCTACGAGCAGTACTTC. Encoded protein: CASSQELAGPSYEQYF. This chain joins TRBV4-2 and TRBJ2-7; TRBD2 aligns across 8 bases. This CDR3 region has 16 residues. Germline V gene lookup returns CDR1 LGHNA and CDR2 YNFKEQ. Trimming cost V 0 bases and J 0 bases; bases outside gene matches: 4.

The chain is built from TRBV5-1 and TRBJ2-7; D possibly matches TRBD1 or TRBD2 (7 bases each). The CDR3 covers 13 residues. V lost 7 bases and J 3 bases, leaving 14 bases between the germline ends. CDR1 and CDR2 (germline): SGHRS, YFSETQ. The CDR3 loop reads CASARGDSYEQYF. The CDR3 coding sequence is TGCGCCAGCGCCCGGGGGGACAGCTACGAGCAGTACTTC. Variable domain in full (rest from reference TRBV5-1 and TRBJ2-7): KAGVTQTPRYLIKTRGQQVTLSCSPISGHRSVSWYQQTPGQGLQFLFEYFSETQRNKGNFPGRFSGRQFSNSRSEMNVSTLELGDSALYLCASARGDSYEQYFGPGTRLTVT.

The chain uses TRBV7-9 and TRBJ1-1; D possibly corresponds to TRBD1 (5 bases). Per germline, CDR1 SEHNR and CDR2 FQNEAQ (reference sequence). V was cut by 1 base and J by 4 bases, with 10 bases left in between. This CDR3 contains 14 residues. CDR3 sequence reads: CASSLVGPATEAFF. Here the CDR3 DNA reads TGTGCCAGCAGCTTAGTGGGGCCTGCCACTGAAGCTTTCTTT.

This chain connects TRBV6-6 to TRBJ2-7; 9 bases align to TRBD1. CDR1 and CDR2 (germline): MNHNY, SVGAGI (reference sequence). The V segment lost 5 bases and the J segment 6 bases; nucleotides outside the gene matches: 5. The CDR3 loop spans 13 amino acids. The chain's CDR3 is CASSPQGASEQYF. CDR3 bases: TGTGCCAGCAGTCCACAGGGGGCCTCCGAGCAGTACTTC.

V usage is TRBV5-6 and J usage is TRBJ2-7; TRBD1 matches at 7 bases. Per the germline V gene, CDR1 is SGHDT and CDR2 is YYEEEE. The CDR3 consists of 13 residues. With V trimmed by 0 bases and J by 13 bases, 10 bases remained unmatched. For the CDR3, the DNA is TGTGCCAGCAGCTTGGCAGGGGGACAGTCGTTTTACTTC. Residues: CASSLAGGQSFYF.

This sequence joins TRBV27 and TRBJ1-2, with 7 bases aligning to TRBD1. The CDR3 totals 13 residues. Germline V gives CDR1 MNHEY, CDR2 SMNVEV (reference sequence). Unmatched junction bases numbered 5, after V lost 5 bases and J lost 5 bases. The CDR3 DNA follows: TGTGCCAGCAGTCTACAGGGGTTGTATGGCTACACCTTC. Its protein product is CASSLQGLYGYTF.

V gene TRBV7-2 combines with J gene TRBJ2-3; the match to TRBD1 covers 9 bases. V trimming: 5 bases; J trimming: 5 bases; junction bases outside the gene matches: 11. Germline V gene sequence: CDR1 SGHTA, CDR2 FQGNSA. The CDR3 extends over 16 amino acids. CDR3 DNA: TGTGCCAGCAGCCGTGGCGGGACAGGGTTTGTAGATACGCAGTATTTT. The encoded protein is CASSRGGTGFVDTQYF.

This clone has more than one count but fewer than ten. The genes are TRBV27 and TRBJ2-3, with D unresolved. Germline CDR1 reads MNHEY; CDR2 reads SMNVEV (reference sequence). Trimming took 5 bases from V and 10 from J, leaving 13 bases between them. The CDR3 length is 12 residues. CDR3 nucleotides: TGTGCCAGCAGTGCGACCGTGAATGCGCAGTATTTT. Protein: CASSATVNAQYF.